This TCR beta chain was sequenced for a study of long-term antiretroviral therapy in people with HIV. Each specimen consisted of about 1-10 million cryopreserved PBMC prior to extraction of DNA. The CDR3 extends over 13 amino acids. The V gene lost 1 base and the J gene lost 4 bases, with 7 bases spanning the gap. Germline-derived CDR1 and CDR2 are SGHTA and FQGNSA. Runs used v3.0 of the immunoSEQ assay and were done at survey level. The table came from immunoSEQ multiplex PCR; TCRdb's copy has only in-frame clones and leaves some out. The sample has 28,000 or so clones, just under 80% seen once. The gene calls are TRBV7-2 and TRBJ1-2; D is undetermined. This clonotype was obtained from a man in his late teens or twenties with HIV. The sequencing used unsorted PBMCs, collected 1.5 years before starting antiretroviral therapy. The DNA for the CDR3 is TGTGCCAGCAGCTTAGAGGTTTTCTATGGCTACACCTTC. Protein sequence: CASSLEVFYGYTF.